Each of the 13 T cell receptor beta chains below was sequenced from the same sample in a study of human thymus T cells. Resections that were taken during corrective heart surgery supplied the thymus tissue. The method was immunoSEQ multiplex PCR; TCRdb's version includes in-frame clones alone and lacks a portion of them. This table holds more than 70,000 clones, approximately 96% found once. Sample: thymus tissue. The receptors come from a boy in the first two years of life with a congenital heart defect but otherwise immunologically healthy.

This chain links TRBV12-5 with TRBJ2-2; the match to TRBD1 covers 10 bases. Germline CDR1 is LGHNT and CDR2 is FRNRAP. The V gene end was trimmed by 1 base and the J gene end by 4 bases; junction bases not matched to a gene: 12. The CDR3 spans 19 residues. The CDR3 here is CASGLGTSTGGKGTGELFF. CDR3 DNA: TGTGCTAGTGGTTTGGGAACCTCGACAGGGGGCAAGGGCACCGGGGAGCTGTTTTTT.

The rearrangement links TRBV5-4 to TRBJ1-5; weak D call: TRBD1 (6 bases). Trimming left V 1 base short and J 5 bases short, with 10 bases between. Germline CDR1 reads SGHNT; CDR2 reads YYREEE (reference sequence). CDR3 size: 14 residues. The chain's CDR3 is CASSLSGVDQPQHF. The CDR3 coding sequence is TGTGCCAGCAGCTTGTCAGGGGTGGATCAGCCCCAGCATTTT.

This chain uses TRBV7-9 with TRBJ2-3, with D possibly being TRBD2 (5 bases). Germline CDR1 is SEHNR and CDR2 is FQNEAQ (reference sequence). Deletions cut 5 bases from V and 10 bases from J, with 16 bases between. This CDR3 has 13 amino acids. CDR3 residues: CASSPDTRNSQYF. The CDR3 DNA follows: TGTGCCAGCAGCCCAGATACTAGAAATTCGCAGTATTTT.

The gene calls are TRBV7-2 and TRBJ1-5; D remains unclear. Germline loops: CDR1 SGHTA, CDR2 FQGNSA. This CDR3 spans 16 amino acids. Trimming took 2 bases from V and 0 from J, leaving 11 bases between them. CDR3 loop: CASSLTHLHSNQPQHF. For the CDR3, the DNA is TGTGCCAGCAGCTTAACGCACTTACATAGCAATCAGCCCCAGCATTTT.

V usage is TRBV19 and J usage is TRBJ2-1; D gene uncertain. V lost 7 bases to trimming and J lost 8 bases, with 21 bases between them. The CDR3 sequence is 15 residues long. The germline V gene encodes CDR1 LNHDA and CDR2 SQIVND (reference sequence). This CDR3 reads CASTPPLSGPHEQFF. CDR3 nucleotides: TGTGCCAGTACCCCACCCCTTTCGGGTCCCCATGAGCAGTTCTTC.

The V and J genes are TRBV10-1 and TRBJ1-1; the D gene is possibly TRBD1 (6 bases). The V gene's germline CDR1 is WNHNN and CDR2 SYGVQD (reference sequence). The germline V and J ends were trimmed by 3 bases and 8 bases, with 7 bases remaining between them. This CDR3 spans 11 amino acids. CDR3 in DNA: TGCGCCAGCAGTGACGGGACAGAAGCTTTCTTT. It yields the protein CASSDGTEAFF.

V usage is TRBV20-1 and J usage is TRBJ2-7; D call uncertain. CDR1 and CDR2 from the germline V gene are DFQATT and SNEGSKA (reference sequence). The CDR3 totals 8 residues. Trimming removed 8 bases at V and 4 bases at J, with 3 bases between. The CDR3 is CSTYEQYF. The CDR3 nucleotides read TGCAGTACTTACGAGCAGTACTTC.

The chain combines TRBV5-5 with TRBJ2-7; TRBD2 is a possible D gene (6 bases). Germline V CDR1 and CDR2: SGHKS, YYEKEE (reference sequence). This CDR3 comprises 15 residues. The ends were cut back, 2 bases at V and 3 bases at J, with 15 bases in the middle. The chain's CDR3 is CASSFRGTMDYEQYF. The CDR3 DNA is TGTGCCAGCAGCTTCCGGGGGACCATGGACTACGAGCAGTACTTC.

The chain is built from TRBV7-8 and TRBJ1-2; 10 bases match TRBD1. V lost 2 bases, J lost 5 bases, and 11 bases stayed unmatched. The CDR3 sequence is 17 residues long. Germline CDR1 SGHVS, CDR2 FQNEAQ. The CDR3 nucleotides read TGTGCCAGCAGCTTACCAAAGAAGGACAGGGGGGTTTATGGCTACACCTTC. This sequence encodes CASSLPKKDRGVYGYTF.

The rearrangement links TRBV27 to TRBJ2-5; D might be TRBD1 (6 bases). Deletions cut 8 bases from V and 5 bases from J, with 18 bases between. This CDR3 is 14 amino acids long. Germline V gene sequence: CDR1 MNHEY, CDR2 SMNVEV (reference sequence). The CDR3 DNA reads as TGTGCCAGCTGCTCCGGGACACGAGGGGAGACCCAGTACTTC. Residues: CASCSGTRGETQYF.

The genes are TRBV27 and TRBJ2-2; TRBD1 agrees at 9 bases. Germline CDR1 reads MNHEY; CDR2 reads SMNVEV (reference sequence). The ends lost 1 base at V and 3 bases at J; junction bases unmatched: 12. This CDR3 spans 19 amino acids. CDR3 region: CASSLFRDRAGEDTGELFF. CDR3 bases: TGTGCCAGCAGTTTATTCCGGGACAGGGCGGGTGAGGACACCGGGGAGCTGTTTTTT.

CDR3 sequence: CASTPRSEREGVLTDTQYF. CDR3 nucleotides: TGTGCCAGCACCCCTCGCTCTGAGCGGGAGGGCGTCCTCACAGATACGCAGTATTTT. This chain joins TRBV27 and TRBJ2-3, with 10 nucleotides matching TRBD2. This CDR3 is built from 19 residues. Germline V gene sequence: CDR1 MNHEY, CDR2 SMNVEV (reference sequence). The trim removed 7 bases at V and 2 bases at J, leaving 18 bases unmatched.

V usage is TRBV6-1 and J usage is TRBJ2-1, with 8 bases that match TRBD2. After removal of 1 base from V and 3 bases from J, the junction contained 14 bases not matched to a gene. The CDR3 covers 19 residues. CDR1 is MNHNS and CDR2 is SASEGT in the germline V gene. Here the CDR3 DNA reads TGTGCCAGCAGTGAAGTGCGGTTTATTGCTAGCGGGCTCTACAATGAGCAGTTCTTC. Protein product: CASSEVRFIASGLYNEQFF.